This entry features one TCR beta chain sequence. This clonotype was detected ten times or more. Its antigen has not been determined. Base qualities are not recorded, but no much larger clone differs from it by a single base. This sample is part of a study of T cells in Graves' hyperthyroidism and ophthalmopathy (dated 2019 in TCRdb). Notes on the research overall: Peripheral blood was collected at initial diagnosis, before any treatment. The paper describes TCR Vbeta CDR3 sequencing of 130 to 150 peripheral blood samples, made up of roughly 45 ophthalmopathy patients, some 80 hyperthyroidism patients and about 17 progressor patients. The 95 to 100 discovery patients were randomly split 7:3 into training and test sets. The study also compared thyroid tissue and blood T-cell repertoires from a handful of Graves' hyperthyroidism patients. A discovery cohort of approximately 100 patients, roughly 43 with Graves' ophthalmopathy and 55 to 60 with stable Graves' hyperthyroidism, was used to find distinguishing TCR V-J signatures. Following sampling, methimazole starting at 30 mg daily was given to hyperthyroidism patients, and high-dose intravenous methylprednisolone was given to ophthalmopathy patients. Whether ophthalmopathy could be predicted prospectively was tested in an independent validation cohort made up of 18 hyperthyroidism patients plus 17 patients who later progressed to ophthalmopathy. General study outcomes and caveats: No statistical method was used to set the sample size in advance, and investigators knew the group allocation. A 13 V-J signature model separated ophthalmopathy from stable hyperthyroidism, with 87.88% sensitivity and about 81% specificity in cross-validation and 80%/75% in testing. Blood samples also contained most of the expanded thyroid clonotypes (frequency above 0.001), which suggests that blood repertoires may reflect thyroid immune responses. In validation, the model predicted progression to ophthalmopathy with 55% to 71% sensitivity and approximately 72% specificity, a median of about 6 months before onset.

Stable Graves' hyperthyroidism was defined as the absence of progression to ophthalmopathy over 18 months of follow-up. The hyperthyroidism patients were between 18 and 65 years old and newly diagnosed, with a disease duration of less than 2 months. Patients with uncontrolled infections, other autoimmune diseases, pregnancy or lactation were excluded. Diagnoses were based on clinical symptoms, serum thyroxine and TRAb, thyroid ultrasound and orbital computed tomography. Ficoll-Paque density gradient centrifugation was used to isolate PBMCs from 8 to 10 ml of fresh peripheral blood. Total RNA was extracted using Trizol reagent, and RNA quality was assessed on an Agilent 2100 Bioanalyzer. The TCR beta CDR3 regions were amplified from RNA transcripts. A first-round RT-PCR of the TCR CDR3 used the HTBI primer set with the Qiagen OneStep RT-PCR kit. A second multiplex PCR round built the libraries, followed by size selection and purification. Paired-end sequencing of the libraries was performed with 100 bp reads on an Illumina HiSeq2000. In the source study's methods: SOAPnuke was used to process the raw data, throwing out any read that contained adapters or uncalled bases, had a mean Phred below 15, or lacked an exact constant-primer or identifier match. COPE v1.2.5 was used to merge the high-quality paired reads, and each unique nucleotide sequence was defined as a clonotype. MiTCR v1.1 was used to align the clonotypes against IMGT TRBV, TRBD and TRBJ reference segments. Only V-J combinations with frequency above 0.0001, covering about 99% of repertoires, were analysed. A TCS score was defined as the ratio between F50 (clonal expansion) and ExV (chaos), using BLOSUM62-based TCRdist between CDR3 peptides within each V-J. Welch's t-statistics and random forest reduced roughly 540 V-J features to some 14, which were used in a naive Bayes classifier (R e1071). The Morisita-Horn index was used to measure how similar the thyroid and blood repertoires were. The public reads were reanalyzed by TCRdb: fastp trimming at Q25, MiXCR alignment, in-frame beta chains only. CDR3 protein sequences are deduplicated, and each keeps its most common genes and DNA. V and J calls and clone size were set by TCRdb, not the authors. The sample includes over 700,000 distinct CDR3 sequences, with roughly 37% observed a single time. About 8.9% of the sample lies in the top ten.

The germline V gene (reference sequence) provides CDR1 LNHDA and CDR2 SQIVND. Relative to germline, V is 7 bases shorter and J is 11 bases shorter, with 36 bases between their ends. Including cysteine and phenylalanine, the CDR3 has 18 amino acids. This entry keeps only the CDR3 DNA: 54 bases, framed from base 1. The chain uses TRBV19 and TRBJ2-7; TRBD1 is possibly the D segment (7 matching bases). The source material was blood. The receptor was isolated from a man aged 18-30 years with Graves' hyperthyroidism. The CDR3 region reads CASTPPQWQGGRVVEEYF. The DNA sequence follows: TGTGCCAGTACCCCACCGCAATGGCAGGGGGGAAGGGTAGTGGAGGAGTACTTC.